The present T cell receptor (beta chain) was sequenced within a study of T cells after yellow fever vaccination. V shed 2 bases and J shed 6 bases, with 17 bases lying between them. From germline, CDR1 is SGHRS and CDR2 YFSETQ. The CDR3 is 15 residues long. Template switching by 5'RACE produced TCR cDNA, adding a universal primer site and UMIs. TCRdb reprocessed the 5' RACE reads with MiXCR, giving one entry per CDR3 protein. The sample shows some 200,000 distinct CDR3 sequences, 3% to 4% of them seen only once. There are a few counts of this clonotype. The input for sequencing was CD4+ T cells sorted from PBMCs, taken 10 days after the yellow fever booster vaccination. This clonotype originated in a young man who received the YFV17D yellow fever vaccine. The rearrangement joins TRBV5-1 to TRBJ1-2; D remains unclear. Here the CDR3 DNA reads TGCGCCAGCAGCTTTCGGACCCAATTGAGTGATGGCTACACCTTC. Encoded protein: CASSFRTQLSDGYTF. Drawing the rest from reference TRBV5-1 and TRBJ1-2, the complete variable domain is KAGVTQTPRYLIKTRGQQVTLSCSPISGHRSVSWYQQTPGQGLQFLFEYFSETQRNKGNFPGRFSGRQFSNSRSEMNVSTLELGDSALYLCASSFRTQLSDGYTFGSGTRLTVV.